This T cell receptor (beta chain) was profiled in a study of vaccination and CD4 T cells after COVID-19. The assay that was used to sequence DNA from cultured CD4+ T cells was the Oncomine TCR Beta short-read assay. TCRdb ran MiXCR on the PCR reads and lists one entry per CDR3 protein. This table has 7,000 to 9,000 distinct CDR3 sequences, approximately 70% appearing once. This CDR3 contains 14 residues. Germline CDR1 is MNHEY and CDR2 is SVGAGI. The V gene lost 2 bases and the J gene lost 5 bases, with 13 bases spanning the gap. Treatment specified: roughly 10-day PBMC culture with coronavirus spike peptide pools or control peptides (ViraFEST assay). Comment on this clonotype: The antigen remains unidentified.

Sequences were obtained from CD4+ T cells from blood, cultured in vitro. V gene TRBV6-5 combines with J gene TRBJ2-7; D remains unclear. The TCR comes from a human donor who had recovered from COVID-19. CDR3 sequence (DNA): TGTGCCAGCAGTTACCGGGTAGGTTCGGACGAGCAGTACTTC. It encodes CASSYRVGSDEQYF.